The 21 T cell receptor beta chains below were found in one sample sequenced in a study of beta chain features in type 1 diabetes. Expressed TCRB transcripts were sequenced after all isolated RNA was converted to cDNA. Measured with immunoSEQ multiplex PCR; TCRdb has only the in-frame clones, and not every one. The sample lists over 350,000 clones; approximately 15% were seen once. Sequencing input: naive CD4+ T cells from blood. The origin of the receptors is a woman aged 18 to 35 in good health.

This clone was recorded a few times. The V gene is TRBV19, the J gene TRBJ2-1; 9 bases map to TRBD1. Germline V gene sequence: CDR1 LNHDA, CDR2 SQIVND (reference sequence). V shed 11 bases and J 2 bases; nucleotides not matched to a gene: 13. The CDR3 loop spans 16 amino acids. DNA of the CDR3: TGTGCCGGACCGAGAACCGGGACAGGGCCCTACAATGAGCAGTTCTTC. Its translation is CAGPRTGTGPYNEQFF.

The chain uses TRBV10-3 and TRBJ2-2; tentatively, D is TRBD1 (5 bases). The V gene lost 10 bases and the J gene lost 4 bases, with 13 bases spanning the gap. CDR1 is ENHRY, CDR2 SYGVKD, per germline. This CDR3 contains 13 residues. This CDR3 reads CATERQFTGELFF. CDR3 bases: TGTGCCACCGAACGACAGTTCACCGGGGAGCTGTTTTTT.

The rearrangement uses TRBV23-1 and TRBJ2-1; D unclear. TRBV23-1 is annotated as an ORF whose role is uncertain. V gave up 9 bases and J gave up 6 bases, with 18 bases separating them. The CDR3 consists of 14 residues. Written as DNA, the CDR3 is TGCGCCAGGGTCATTCGTCGGGTTTTCAATGAGCAGTTCTTC. It is translated as CARVIRRVFNEQFF.

V usage is TRBV7-2 and J usage is TRBJ2-2; TRBD1 might be the D (6 bases). The CDR3 extends over 15 amino acids. Looked up from germline, CDR1 is SGHTA and CDR2 is FQGNSA. Trimming stripped 5 bases from V and 2 bases from J, with 12 bases between. The CDR3 region is CASSHREINTGELFF. DNA of the CDR3: TGTGCCAGCAGCCACAGGGAGATCAACACCGGGGAGCTGTTTTTT.

The chain links TRBV30 to TRBJ1-2; TRBD1 agrees at 7 bases. This CDR3 is 12 amino acids long. The V gene end was trimmed by 0 bases and the J gene end by 6 bases; junction bases not matched to a gene: 1. In germline, CDR1 is GTSNPN, CDR2 SVGIG (reference sequence). CDR3 nucleotide sequence: TGTGCCTGGAGTGTACAGGGGCATGGCTACACCTTC. It translates to CAWSVQGHGYTF.

This clone was recorded a few times. The CDR3 sequence: CASSFVLSGTEAFF. In DNA form, the CDR3 reads TGTGCCAGCAGCTTTGTTCTTAGTGGCACTGAAGCTTTCTTT. V and J are TRBV5-5 and TRBJ1-1; no clear D gene. Germline CDR1 is SGHKS and CDR2 is YYEKEE (reference sequence). V was cut by 2 bases and J by 4 bases, with 12 bases left in between. The CDR3 runs 14 residues.

The CDR3 DNA reads as TGTGCCAGCAGTGATCCGGGACACCCGAACACTGAAGCTTTCTTT. Its protein is CASSDPGHPNTEAFF. The chain combines TRBV2 with TRBJ1-1, with D possibly matching TRBD1 (6 bases). CDR3 size: 15 residues. In germline, CDR1 is SNHLY, CDR2 FYNNEI. Trimming pared 3 bases from V and 1 base from J, leaving 12 bases between.

The chain carries TRBV9 and TRBJ2-1; TRBD1 might be the D (8 bases). The CDR3 contains 18 residues. Germline assignment: CDR1 SGDLS and CDR2 YYNGEE. The V gene lost 3 bases and the J gene lost 9 bases, with 28 bases spanning the gap. CDR3 residues: CASSARTGSGGRAGEQFF. The CDR3 DNA sequence: TGTGCCAGCAGCGCCAGGACAGGGAGCGGAGGGAGGGCCGGTGAGCAGTTCTTC.

The chain uses TRBV29-1 and TRBJ2-3, with TRBD1 as a possible D gene (5 bases). V was clipped by 8 bases and J by 4 bases, with 13 bases between them. Germline CDR1 and CDR2: SQVTM and ANQGSEA. The CDR3 sequence is 12 residues long. In DNA form, the CDR3 reads TGCAGCTTCATCAGGGAAGCAGATACGCAGTATTTT. This gives the protein CSFIREADTQYF.

There are a few counts of this clone. This sequence joins TRBV7-9 and TRBJ2-7; the D is unclear. Trimming took 1 base from V and 3 from J, leaving 10 bases between them. This CDR3 region has 14 residues. The germline gives CDR1 SEHNR, CDR2 FQNEAQ (reference sequence). The CDR3 sequence is CASSLGTRDYEQYF. The CDR3 DNA is TGTGCCAGCAGCTTAGGTACGAGAGACTACGAGCAGTACTTC. Supplemented by reference TRBV7-9 and TRBJ2-7, the full variable domain reads DTGVSQNPRHKITKRGQNVTFRCDPISEHNRLYWYRQTLGQGPEFLTYFQNEAQLEKSRLLSDRFSAERPKGSFSTLEIQRTEQGDSAMYLCASSLGTRDYEQYFGPGTRLTVT.

This chain connects TRBV18 to TRBJ2-1, with 7 bases fitting TRBD2. The germline gives CDR1 KGHSH, CDR2 LQKENI. This CDR3 has 15 amino acids. The junction had 5 bases not matched to a gene; V was cut back by 0 bases and J by 6 bases. DNA of the CDR3: TGTGCCAGCTCACCACCGTCTAGCGGAGGCAATGAGCAGTTCTTC. This gives the protein CASSPPSSGGNEQFF.

J is TRBJ1-2 and V is TRBV4-1, with 8 bases that match TRBD1. Trimming at V came to 1 base and at J to 8 bases, leaving 12 bases not matched to a gene. CDR3 size: 16 residues. Germline loops: CDR1 MGHRA, CDR2 YSYEKL. The CDR3 nucleotides are TGCGCCAGCAGCCAAGGCAGGGGGCGCAGAAGTGAGGGCTACACCTTC. Translated, it gives CASSQGRGRRSEGYTF.

This clone was seen a few times. V is TRBV29-1 and J is TRBJ1-2; unclear D gene. Trimming pared 4 bases from V and 0 bases from J, leaving 15 bases between. Germline CDR1 reads SQVTM; CDR2 reads ANQGSEA. This CDR3 comprises 15 residues. CDR3 in DNA: TGCAGCGTTGTATTAACAGCCACCTCTAACTATGGCTACACCTTC. Translation: CSVVLTATSNYGYTF. The full variable domain, its missing parts supplied by reference TRBV29-1 and TRBJ1-2, is SAVISQKPSRDICQRGTSLTIQCQVDSQVTMMFWYRQQPGQSLTLIATANQGSEATYESGFVIDKFPISRPNLTFSTLTVSNMSPEDSSIYLCSVVLTATSNYGYTFGSGTRLTVV.

This clone appeared a few times. V gene TRBV7-2 combines with J gene TRBJ2-2; D unresolved. The CDR3 consists of 13 residues. Germline lookup yields CDR1 SGHTA and CDR2 FQGNSA. Trimming stripped 5 bases from V and 7 bases from J, with 11 bases between. The CDR3 is CASSPRSYGELFF. CDR3 bases: TGTGCCAGCAGCCCCAGGTCTTACGGGGAGCTGTTTTTT.

This clone appeared a few times. This rearrangement joins TRBV6-6 to TRBJ2-7; D possibly corresponds to TRBD1 (5 bases). The CDR3 sequence is 12 residues long. The V gene lost 5 bases and the J gene lost 4 bases, with 9 bases spanning the gap. Per the germline V gene, CDR1 is MNHNY and CDR2 is SVGAGI (reference sequence). In DNA form, the CDR3 reads TGTGCCAGCAGTACAGGAATATACGAGCAGTACTTC. It is translated as CASSTGIYEQYF.

The genes are TRBV7-3 and TRBJ2-2; D is unresolved. V was cut by 4 bases and J by 2 bases, with 8 bases left in between. The CDR3 spans 14 residues. CDR1 is SGHTA, CDR2 FQGTGA, per germline. The CDR3 sequence: CASSSPGNTGELFF. CDR3 bases: TGTGCCAGCAGCTCACCAGGCAACACCGGGGAGCTGTTTTTT.

The chain uses TRBV7-9 and TRBJ2-5; 7 bases match TRBD1. CDR3 length: 15 amino acids. Germline V lookup: CDR1 SEHNR, CDR2 FQNEAQ (reference sequence). Trimming cost V 3 bases and J 6 bases; bases outside gene matches: 10. For the CDR3, the DNA is TGTGCCAGCAGCTTTATAGGACAGGCGCTTCAGACCCAGTACTTC. Its translation: CASSFIGQALQTQYF. Complete variable domain (other parts from reference TRBV7-9 and TRBJ2-5): DTGVSQNPRHKITKRGQNVTFRCDPISEHNRLYWYRQTLGQGPEFLTYFQNEAQLEKSRLLSDRFSAERPKGSFSTLEIQRTEQGDSAMYLCASSFIGQALQTQYFGPGTRLLVL.

This clone has a handful of counts. J is TRBJ2-7 and V is TRBV29-1; the match to TRBD1 covers 9 bases. Per the germline V gene, CDR1 is SQVTM and CDR2 is ANQGSEA. V was pared by 4 bases and J by 0 bases, with 7 bases of the junction left unmatched. This CDR3 spans 15 amino acids. CDR3 sequence: CSVGDRGWASYEQYF. CDR3 DNA: TGCAGCGTTGGAGACAGGGGGTGGGCCTCCTACGAGCAGTACTTC.

The chain employs TRBV5-4 and TRBJ1-1; D remains ambiguous. CDR3 size: 13 residues. V lost 5 bases, J lost 1 base, and 9 bases lay in between. The germline gives CDR1 SGHNT, CDR2 YYREEE (reference sequence). CDR3 residues: CASSTRGNTEAFF. CDR3 DNA sequence: TGTGCCAGCAGTACCAGAGGGAACACTGAAGCTTTCTTT.

This clone has a handful of counts. V is TRBV18 and J is TRBJ2-7, with D possibly matching TRBD2 (5 bases). Germline V gene sequence: CDR1 KGHSH, CDR2 LQKENI. The V gene lost 4 bases and the J gene lost 0 bases, with 13 bases spanning the gap. There are 15 residues in the CDR3. The CDR3, as DNA: TGTGCCAGCTCACTCGAAGGACTCAGCTCCTACGAGCAGTACTTC. It translates to CASSLEGLSSYEQYF.

The chain has TRBV30 and TRBJ2-1, with 13 positions matching TRBD2. CDR3 size: 16 residues. Germline trimming cut 0 bases from V and 6 bases from J; bases unmatched to any gene: 5. CDR1 and CDR2 from the germline V gene are GTSNPN and SVGIG (reference sequence). The CDR3 DNA follows: TGTGCCTGGAGTGTACAAGGACTAGCGGGAGTCAATGAGCAGTTCTTC. Its translation is CAWSVQGLAGVNEQFF.